This T cell receptor (beta chain) came from a study of T-cell memory formation after mild COVID-19. TCRdb redid the calling of the 5' RACE reads with MiXCR, one entry per CDR3 protein. There are 90,000 to 120,000 distinct CDR3 sequences in the sample; around an eighth occur only once, and around two fifths lies in the top ten. V shed 4 bases and J shed 9 bases, with 16 bases lying between them. CDR1 MGHRA and CDR2 YSYEKL come from the germline V gene. This CDR3 contains 15 residues. This clonotype was recorded at least ten times. The receptor's source is a young man who had mild COVID-19 (a few samples of this study predate the infection). Cell type and time point are not known. This rearrangement joins TRBV4-1 to TRBJ1-6; no clear D. The sample comprised PBMCs or a T cell subset sorted from them (not recorded which). The CDR3 protein is CASSPWTDVGSPLHF. The CDR3 DNA follows: TGCGCCAGCAGCCCCTGGACGGACGTTGGTTCACCCCTCCACTTT.